A single sample is the source of the 28 T cell receptor beta chains below, sequenced in a study of T cell clonotyping in hematopoietic cell transplantation. Sequencing used immunoSEQ multiplex PCR; TCRdb keeps in-frame clones, though not all of them. The repertoire holds 25,000 to 30,000 clones, around 82% seen once, with less than 2% in the top ten. Time point of the sample: recipient sample about 28 days before transplant, after cytoreduction. The sample consisted of peripheral blood mononuclear cells, taken before stem cell transplant. The receptors originated from a middle-aged man with acute myeloid leukemia. Some clones in this sample may be carry-over from other donors' samples.

This clone was counted between two and nine times. V is TRBV2 and J is TRBJ1-5; D is uncertain. This CDR3 has 12 amino acids. Per germline, CDR1 SNHLY and CDR2 FYNNEI. V lost 7 bases and J lost 3, with 7 bases in between. In nucleotides, the CDR3 is TGTGCCAGCAACGCCCCCAATCAGCCCCAGCATTTT. This translates into CASNAPNQPQHF.

CDR3 coding DNA: TGCGCCAGCAGAATGGGGACAGGGGCCTACGAGCAGTACTTC. This encodes CASRMGTGAYEQYF. V is TRBV5-1 and J is TRBJ2-7, with TRBD1 matching over 10 bases. The germline CDR1 and CDR2 sequences are SGHRS and YFSETQ. V was pared by 5 bases and J by 2 bases, with 4 bases of the junction left unmatched. CDR3 length equals 14 residues.

The chain recombines TRBV6-5 with TRBJ1-2, with a tentative D call TRBD1 (5 bases). CDR1 and CDR2 from the germline V gene are MNHEY and SVGAGI. The CDR3 runs to 12 residues. V was pared by 6 bases and J by 8 bases, with 13 bases between. This CDR3 reads CASSQGRTGYTF. CDR3 nucleotide sequence: TGTGCCAGCAGCCAGGGACGGACAGGCTACACCTTC.

The rearrangement joins TRBV9 to TRBJ2-1, with a possible D match to TRBD2 (6 bases). CDR3 size: 14 residues. V gave up 0 bases and J gave up 9 bases, with 13 bases separating them. The germline V gene encodes CDR1 SGDLS and CDR2 YYNGEE. The CDR3 region is CASSVEAGRSEQFF. DNA of the CDR3: TGTGCCAGCAGCGTAGAGGCAGGGAGGTCTGAGCAGTTCTTC.

The chain joins TRBV4-1 to TRBJ2-1; 15 positions agree with TRBD2. This CDR3 region has 17 residues. Per germline, CDR1 MGHRA and CDR2 YSYEKL. V gave up 7 bases and J gave up 0 bases; unmatched junction bases: 4. CDR3 sequence reads: CASTLGLAGGSYNEQFF. In DNA form, the CDR3 reads TGCGCCAGCACCCTGGGACTAGCGGGGGGCTCCTACAATGAGCAGTTCTTC.

CDR3 coding DNA: TGTGCCAGCAGCTTATGGTCGGGATCACCCCTCCACTTT. Its protein is CASSLWSGSPLHF. The rearrangement links TRBV7-3 to TRBJ1-6, with unresolved D. The CDR3 is 13 residues long. Germline V lookup: CDR1 SGHTA, CDR2 FQGTGA. Trimming took 2 bases from V and 10 from J, leaving 9 bases between them.

The gene calls are TRBV7-2 and TRBJ1-1; maybe TRBD1 (6 bases). There are 14 residues in the CDR3. V lost 1 base and J 7 bases, leaving 13 bases between the germline ends. The germline gives CDR1 SGHTA, CDR2 FQGNSA. The CDR3 protein is CASSLGGGQVEAFF. DNA for the CDR3: TGTGCCAGCAGCTTAGGGGGGGGGCAGGTTGAAGCTTTCTTT.

V is TRBV5-1 and J is TRBJ2-1; 12 nucleotides line up with TRBD2. Per germline, CDR1 SGHRS and CDR2 YFSETQ. This CDR3 has 16 amino acids. Trimming cost V 0 bases and J 4 bases; bases outside gene matches: 2. In nucleotides, the CDR3 is TGCGCCAGCAGCTTGGCGACTAGCGGGGGATACAATGAGCAGTTCTTC. This encodes CASSLATSGGYNEQFF.

This sequence joins TRBV7-9 and TRBJ1-4; tentatively, D is TRBD1 (5 bases). The length of the CDR3 is 13 residues. CDR1 is SEHNR, CDR2 FQNEAQ, per germline (reference sequence). Trimming pared 5 bases from V and 7 bases from J, leaving 11 bases between. CDR3 sequence reads: CASSPVGGEKLFF. The DNA for the CDR3 is TGTGCCAGCAGCCCCGTGGGGGGTGAAAAACTGTTTTTT.

The chain uses TRBV5-1 and TRBJ2-2; a possible D gene is TRBD1 (5 bases). CDR3 length: 15 residues. Trimming left V 0 bases short and J 9 bases short, with 15 bases between. Germline loops: CDR1 SGHRS, CDR2 YFSETQ. The CDR3 here is CASSLGTPVPRELFF. In DNA form, the CDR3 reads TGCGCCAGCAGCTTGGGGACACCCGTCCCCAGGGAGCTGTTTTTT.

This clone was counted between two and nine times. This chain joins TRBV4-1 and TRBJ1-1; D perhaps matches TRBD1 (5 bases). The V gene lost 8 bases and the J gene lost 7 bases, with 17 bases spanning the gap. The CDR3 spans 13 residues. Per the germline V gene, CDR1 is MGHRA and CDR2 is YSYEKL. The CDR3 spells CASSRPGSYEAFF. The CDR3, as DNA: TGCGCCAGCTCCCGGCCAGGGTCATATGAAGCTTTCTTT.

The chain recombines TRBV6-1 with TRBJ1-4; perhaps TRBD1 as D (6 bases). V lost 7 bases, J lost 5 bases, and 14 bases lay in between. Germline lookup yields CDR1 MNHNS and CDR2 SASEGT. This CDR3 contains 14 residues. The CDR3: CASTFRGPNEKLFF. The CDR3 DNA follows: TGTGCCAGCACCTTCAGGGGCCCAAATGAAAAACTGTTTTTT.

The V and J genes are TRBV7-9 and TRBJ2-7, with 9 bases matching TRBD1. CDR3 length: 13 residues. Germline trimming cut 5 bases from V and 6 bases from J; bases unmatched to any gene: 5. CDR1 SEHNR and CDR2 FQNEAQ come from the germline V gene (reference sequence). CDR3 nucleotides: TGTGCCAGCAGCCCCACAGGGGGCGGCGAGCAGTACTTC. This sequence encodes CASSPTGGGEQYF.

The rearrangement links TRBV7-2 to TRBJ1-2; D not resolved. V was trimmed by 2 bases and J by 0 bases, leaving 7 bases between them. This CDR3 comprises 14 residues. CDR1 and CDR2 (germline): SGHTA, FQGNSA. CDR3 sequence: CASSLNGANYGYTF. In DNA form, the CDR3 reads TGTGCCAGCAGCTTAAATGGAGCTAACTATGGCTACACCTTC.

The chain is built from TRBV28 and TRBJ1-2; unclear D gene. Trimming shortened V by 6 bases and J by 0 bases, and 14 bases separated the two germline ends. The CDR3 has 15 residues. Germline CDR1 and CDR2: MDHEN and SYDVKM. The CDR3 region is CASSWTATTNYGYTF. The DNA of the CDR3 is TGTGCCAGCAGCTGGACCGCCACCACTAACTATGGCTACACCTTC.

The V call is TRBV7-8, the J call TRBJ2-1; 8 positions match TRBD2. The CDR3 is 17 residues long. V was clipped by 3 bases and J by 2 bases; unmatched bases: 9. Germline V gene data show CDR1 as SGHVS and CDR2 as FQNEAQ. CDR3 amino acids: CASSFQWGGGTYNEQFF. The DNA for the CDR3 is TGTGCCAGCAGCTTCCAATGGGGCGGGGGGACCTACAATGAGCAGTTCTTC.

In its sample, this clone was seen once. The chain carries TRBV28 and TRBJ2-7; D might be TRBD1 (5 bases). Trimming cost V 5 bases and J 2 bases, with 13 bases left between them. Germline values: CDR1 MDHEN, CDR2 SYDVKM. The CDR3 is 14 amino acids. CDR3 sequence reads: CASSPGQRTYEQYF. The CDR3 DNA follows: TGTGCCAGCAGTCCCGGACAAAGAACCTACGAGCAGTACTTC.

This clone is medium-sized in the sample. V and J are TRBV7-8 and TRBJ1-6; D remains ambiguous. Trimming took off 5 bases at V and 8 bases at J, with 10 bases between the two ends. Germline loops: CDR1 SGHVS, CDR2 FQNEAQ. The CDR3 sequence is 13 residues long. The CDR3 loop reads CASSPMNYSPLHF. For the CDR3, the DNA is TGTGCCAGCAGCCCAATGAACTATTCACCCCTCCACTTT.

The rearrangement joins TRBV6-1 to TRBJ1-5; tentatively, D is TRBD1 (5 bases). V was clipped by 6 bases and J by 15 bases, with 12 bases between them. The CDR3 covers 10 residues. Per the germline V gene, CDR1 is MNHNS and CDR2 is SASEGT. DNA for the CDR3: TGTGCCAGCAGGGGGGTCAGGTTGCATTTT. Its translation is CASRGVRLHF.

The gene calls are TRBV7-9 and TRBJ1-1, with 8 nucleotides matching TRBD1. V lost 3 bases to trimming and J lost 5 bases; unmatched junction nucleotides: 11. Germline V gene lookup returns CDR1 SEHNR and CDR2 FQNEAQ (reference sequence). This CDR3 comprises 16 residues. Written as DNA, the CDR3 is TGTGCCAGCAGCTTGGGAGCAGGGGGCGTAGGGACTGAAGCTTTCTTT. Amino acid sequence: CASSLGAGGVGTEAFF. The complete variable domain, with remaining parts taken from reference TRBV7-9 and TRBJ1-1, reads DTGVSQNPRHKITKRGQNVTFRCDPISEHNRLYWYRQTLGQGPEFLTYFQNEAQLEKSRLLSDRFSAERPKGSFSTLEIQRTEQGDSAMYLCASSLGAGGVGTEAFFGQGTRLTVV.

The chain uses TRBV5-1 and TRBJ1-2, with 9 bases aligning to TRBD1. V lost 4 bases and J lost 5; bases outside the gene matches: 9. This CDR3 comprises 15 residues. Looked up from germline, CDR1 is SGHRS and CDR2 is YFSETQ. CDR3: CASSRDRERVYGYTF. As DNA, the CDR3 is TGCGCCAGCAGCCGGGACAGGGAAAGGGTATATGGCTACACCTTC.

The chain combines TRBV19 with TRBJ1-1; maybe TRBD1 (5 bases). Germline CDR1 reads LNHDA; CDR2 reads SQIVND (reference sequence). The V end lost 2 bases, the J end lost 6 bases, and 10 bases lay between the germline ends. CDR3 size: 13 residues. CDR3 amino acids: CASSIQTAPEAFF. The DNA for the CDR3 is TGTGCCAGTAGTATACAGACAGCCCCTGAAGCTTTCTTT. Together with reference TRBV19 and TRBJ1-1, the CDR3 gives the full variable domain: DGGITQSPKYLFRKEGQNVTLSCEQNLNHDAMYWYRQDPGQGLRLIYYSQIVNDFQKGDIAEGYSVSREKKESFPLTVTSAQKNPTAFYLCASSIQTAPEAFFGQGTRLTVV.

This chain joins TRBV10-1 and TRBJ1-1; D call uncertain. The CDR3 spans 12 residues. Trimming shortened V by 3 bases and J by 4 bases, and 6 bases separated the two germline ends. Germline V lookup: CDR1 WNHNN, CDR2 SYGVQD (reference sequence). The CDR3 nucleotides are TGCGCCAGCAGTGAAGGACGCACTGAAGCTTTCTTT. Its protein is CASSEGRTEAFF.

The chain uses TRBV27 and TRBJ1-1; possibly TRBD1 for D (5 bases). V lost 4 bases to trimming and J lost 1 base, with 13 bases between them. Germline V gene data show CDR1 as MNHEY and CDR2 as SMNVEV (reference sequence). This CDR3 region has 15 residues. The CDR3 loop is CASSYRQRPNTEAFF. CDR3 sequence (DNA): TGTGCCAGCAGTTATCGACAGAGACCGAACACTGAAGCTTTCTTT.

This clone showed up just a few times. The CDR3 DNA reads TGTGCCAGCAGCCTACAGCCAGGGACCTACGAGCAGTACTTC. Encoded protein: CASSLQPGTYEQYF. The chain recombines TRBV27 with TRBJ2-7, with D possibly matching TRBD1 (5 bases). This CDR3 has 14 residues. The germline V gene has CDR1 MNHEY and CDR2 SMNVEV (reference sequence). V gave up 6 bases and J gave up 2 bases, with 14 bases separating them.

The chain combines TRBV7-3 with TRBJ2-7, with 9 nucleotides matching TRBD1. Germline V gives CDR1 SGHTA, CDR2 FQGTGA. This CDR3 is built from 15 residues. The V gene end was trimmed by 3 bases and the J gene end by 3 bases; junction bases not matched to a gene: 6. In DNA, the CDR3 is TGTGCCAGCAGCTTCGGGACAGGGAACCTCTACGAGCAGTACTTC. Amino acid sequence: CASSFGTGNLYEQYF.

The J gene is TRBJ2-1, the V gene TRBV27; 10 nucleotides align to TRBD2. The V and J ends lost 3 bases and 0 bases, in that order; junction bases with no gene match: 8. This CDR3 is built from 18 residues. The germline V gene has CDR1 MNHEY and CDR2 SMNVEV (reference sequence). The CDR3 loop is CASSLRALAGGSYNEQFF. CDR3 DNA: TGTGCCAGCAGTTTGCGGGCCTTAGCGGGGGGCTCCTACAATGAGCAGTTCTTC.

CDR3 in DNA: TGTGCCTGGAAGAACAGGGGGCTCGGGATGAACACTGAAGCTTTCTTT. Its translation: CAWKNRGLGMNTEAFF. The V call is TRBV30, the J call TRBJ1-1, with 9 nucleotides matching TRBD1. This CDR3 comprises 16 residues. The J segment lost 0 bases and the V segment lost 4 bases, leaving 9 bases of the junction unmatched. The germline CDR1 and CDR2 sequences are GTSNPN and SVGIG (reference sequence).